This T cell receptor (beta chain) was sequenced for a study of shared clonotypes between healthy human individuals. On this clone itself: In the same sample, other DNA sequences code for this CDR3.

Trimming removed 4 bases from V and 4 bases from J; junction bases left unmatched: 4. CDR3 length: 14 residues. Germline assignment: CDR1 MNHEY and CDR2 SVGAGI. Cells designated naive CD8 were CD45RO-negative and were positively selected for CCR7, with terminally differentiated effector memory CD45RA+ cells excluded. Splitting of each subset's genomic DNA was done evenly across several immunoSEQ plates. The sorted-subset replicate PCRs were given roughly 190 ng DNA, which is 25,000 to 35,000 T cell genomes. Original processing methods: ImmunoSEQ supplied junction-only sequences lacking quality scores, so filtering was different. The method was immunoSEQ multiplex PCR; TCRdb's version includes in-frame clones alone and lacks a portion of them. That table supplies the V and J calls and clone size; D and trimming were determined from the DNA. The data contain around 2,000,000 clones, about 95% of them seen just once; the ten biggest clones take up about 1.1%.

V gene TRBV6-5 combines with J gene TRBJ1-2, with 9 bases that match TRBD1. The receptor's source is a man aged 18 to 30 in good health. Sequencing was carried out using naive CD8+ T cells sorted from blood. CDR3 sequence: CASSSDRGFYGYTF. The CDR3 DNA reads TGTGCCAGCAGTTCGGACAGGGGTTTCTATGGCTACACCTTC.